The present TCR beta chain was sequenced within a study of a mutant IDH1 vaccine in newly diagnosed glioma. Time point meaning: week 47, end of study. Each vaccine dose was 300 ug of mutant IDH1 20-mer peptide, with topical imiquimod. Tumors from donors were new WHO grade 3 or 4 IDH1-mutant astrocytomas with ATRX loss. This CDR3 comprises 14 residues. Losses at the gene ends were 6 bases for V and 2 bases for J; bases not matched to a gene: 3. Germline V lookup: CDR1 SGHTA, CDR2 FQGNSA. Sequencing was performed with immunoSEQ multiplex PCR; in TCRdb, only in-frame clones are kept and a portion is missing. Among 40,000 to 50,000 clones listed, roughly 82% were seen once. This clone is a singleton in its sample. Its antigen remains unidentified.

The specimen comprised PBMCs, sampled from a glioma patient whose treatment included an IDH1 peptide vaccine. The TCR comes from a man aged 18 to 30 with glioma. Some clones in this sample may be carry-over from other donors' samples. V usage is TRBV7-2 and J usage is TRBJ2-7; 11 bases match TRBD1. The CDR3 sequence: CASRKGQGAYEQYF. The CDR3 DNA follows: TGTGCCAGCAGAAAGGGACAGGGGGCCTACGAGCAGTACTTC.